This T cell receptor beta chain was identified in a study of cytomegalovirus exposure and HLA in healthy donors (dated by TCRdb to 2016 to 2017). Regarding the complete study: An earlier analysis of some 500 of the donors reported about 250 Gb of sequence data and 100 million to 130 million unique TCR beta sequences from 150 million to 200 million T cells. An early release that covered 500 to 800 HLA-typed donors contained around 330 gigabases of sequencing data and tens of millions of unique TCR sequences. The genetic ancestry cluster associated with self-reported Caucasian donors included about 84% of the 398 genotyped donors. The aim of the study was to test whether cataloging public T cell receptors could identify signatures of past pathogen exposure. Using immunosequencing, the study profiled T cell repertoires from fewer than 850 subjects and related those repertoires to cytomegalovirus serostatus. Besides the first cohort of roughly 660 subjects, a separate validation cohort made up of 120 different subjects was used. The study combined high-throughput TCR immunosequencing, statistical association of individual TCRs with disease status, and machine learning to predict cytomegalovirus infection status. A later analysis re-examined previously published TCR beta repertoires from about 700 donors and added high-resolution HLA genotyping to investigate patterns of TCR occurrence. Rather than drawing on any new phenotypic data, the later analysis identified candidate immune exposures from TCR beta sequences and the way those sequences occurred across donors. To decide whether each TCR beta V gene segment behaved as functional or pseudogenic, an earlier analysis of 587 of the donors relied on high-throughput TCR beta sequencing. Donor age, sex, ethnicity and CMV serostatus were compiled alongside the repertoire data. In a later genetic analysis, genome-wide SNP genotypes for about 60% of the 666 donors were used, and that subset was treated as a discovery cohort. Every discovery cohort repertoire had been produced on one sequencing platform. Both class I and class II loci were covered by HLA typing, at four-digit resolution. The number of donors typed differed by locus, with 629-630 for A, B, C, DRB1 and DQB1, 522 for DQA1, under 610 for DPA1, and under 490 for DPB1. Roughly five DR-DQ haplotypes were handled as single units for association and clustering, since linkage in the cohort was strong. Across about 380 genotyped donors of the cohort, an average of approximately 200,000 unique TCR beta nucleotide sequences per donor were sequenced, and 15% to 20% of those sequences were non-productive. Paper-wide results and their limitations: Because the 87-base-pair reads could not distinguish some IMGT-functional V segments, including TRBV6-2 and TRBV6-3, those segments were excluded. Specific HLA alleles were associated with about 17,000 TCR beta sequences at a false discovery rate of 0.05 in a later analysis. A few of the identified cytomegalovirus-associated TCR beta chains were confirmed in vitro to be specific for cytomegalovirus antigens. A total of fewer than 200 TCR beta chains were listed by the study as associated with cytomegalovirus. An earlier analysis of roughly 570 of the donors showed that most TCR beta V segments appeared in productive rearrangements either about 87% or about 30% of the time, which broadly matched IMGT annotations. A group of highly shared sequence variants was considered likely to be a technical artifact of the sequencing pipeline. Roughly uniform sequencing depth across donors was assumed in presence/absence analyses, although this assumption may not hold. In both the original and validation cohorts, the classifier was reported to diagnose cytomegalovirus status with high specificity and sensitivity. Strong co-occurrence of HLA alleles, especially DR and DQ, made assigning TCR associations to individual alleles difficult. While some public TCRs were present in many individuals, most TCR sequences turned up only very rarely across donors. In this cohort, only TCR beta chains were sequenced, and detectable features were limited by the absence of alpha or paired-chain data. Because HLA typing was unavailable for some donors at each locus, only the typed subset was used in association tests. An association between a missense DCLRE1C variant and V-gene and J-gene trimming of TCR beta chains was found in a later genetic analysis and replicated in an independent cohort. CMV serostatus was the only immune exposure information available for the cohort. Compared with equally common non-associated chains, HLA-associated TCR beta chains in a later analysis were more clonally expanded and had lower generation probabilities. A later genetic analysis reported fewer N-insertions in productive TCRs among donors in an Asian-associated ancestry cluster than the roughly 620-donor mean. Linkage disequilibrium might explain the correlated functional status among segregating V segments, but an unknown experimental factor could not be ruled out. A later analysis found that TCR association rates varied across HLA loci, with DRB1 alleles showing the most associated TCRs and HLA-C alleles the fewest. In a later analysis, several top co-occurrence clusters were reported to appear linked to parvovirus B19, influenza, CMV and Epstein-Barr virus. In a later analysis, most CMV-associated TCR beta chains were found to appear HLA-restricted, with HLA associations seemingly driven largely by CMV exposure. Because counts were too low, some 16 rarely observed V segments, including chromosome 9 orphons, were excluded from the earlier analysis of 587 of the donors. It was suggested by the authors that the approach could potentially be generalized to other disease states and immunological phenotypes. A further reported finding was that TCR beta sequences accurately predicted the HLA-A and HLA-B alleles for most subjects in the first cohort.

Library prep was done by the immunoSEQ multiplex PCR assay. The multiplex PCR relied on a mix of 60 forward primers for TCR Vbeta segments and 13 reverse primers for TCR Jbeta segments. Amplification of the CDR3 region of rearranged TCR beta genes was performed with a multiplex PCR assay on genomic DNA. On the Illumina HiSeq System, the amplified TCR beta libraries were sequenced as 87-base-pair reads. In the paper's pipeline: Across the 600 to 700 repertoires, a later analysis counted 80 million or so unique TCR beta chains, approximately 10 million of which were shared by at least two donors. To remove PCR and sequencing errors, raw reads were error-corrected and collapsed into unique sequences using a nearest-neighbor algorithm that merged closely related sequences. V, D and J gene segments were assigned by aligning CDR3 sequences to IMGT reference sequences. Each retained sequence needed at least a six-nucleotide match to both a V gene segment and a J gene segment. Rearrangements were classified as productive when the CDR3 lacked stop codons and remained in frame with V and J, and all other rearrangements were classified as non-productive. Following IMGT convention, CDR3 was defined as the stretch from the second conserved V-encoded cysteine up to the conserved J-encoded phenylalanine. Sequences without an unambiguous match to a single V gene segment were excluded from the earlier analysis of 450 to 750 of the donors. An earlier analysis of under 750 of the donors called V segments functional above 56.7% productive rearrangements and segregating when the between-donor standard deviation exceeded 5%. To diagnose cytomegalovirus status from the catalog of TCR beta chain sequences, a statistical classification framework was built. V and J gene assignment, in a later analysis, came from comparing TCR nucleotide sequences with IMGT/GENE-DB human TR gene sequences. In a later analysis, CDR3 sequences and most-parsimonious VDJ recombination scenarios were assigned using the TCRdist pipeline. In a later analysis, each TCR beta chain was defined by its CDR3 amino acid sequence together with its V-gene family, and reads lacking a unique V-gene family were excluded. To address suspected cross-contamination and a sequencing artifact, a later analysis removed a few hundred highly shared, low-generation-probability nucleotide sequences. In a later analysis, a clonal expansion index for each public chain was calculated from normalized within-repertoire ranks of inferred template counts. In a later analysis, generation probabilities were computed using a VDJ recombination model fitted to out-of-frame rearrangements, and the results were checked against IGoR. Hypergeometric tests were used in a later analysis to score TCR-TCR, TCR-HLA and TCR-CMV co-occurrence, with a repertoire-size bias correction applied to the TCR pairs. To estimate false discovery rates, a later analysis permuted the HLA or CMV assignments 20 times. In a later analysis, co-occurring TCRs were grouped using DBSCAN, and TCRdist sequence similarity was added for clustering within HLA-allele-positive subsets. Co-occurrence clustering excluded repertoires with fewer than 30,000 or more than 120,000 public chains, plus five with anomalous nucleotide sharing. TCRdb re-hosts the immuneACCESS table, in-frame sequences only. Its copies lack some clones; in the studies checked, an unresolved V gene accounts for under half of them, and the cause for the rest is not known. V and J calls and clone size are given by that table; D and trimming were obtained from the DNA. For this sample there are 130,000 to 150,000 clones; roughly three quarters appear just once. The ten largest clonotypes hold approximately 4.3% of the sample.

In total, around 600 healthy bone marrow donors made up the cohort. At the time of sampling, every cohort member was nominally healthy, though immune exposures that went unrecorded were likely present. The donor was CMV seronegative and belonged to the group of 350 to 400 seronegative cohort members. A peripheral blood sample was provided by each donor, and peripheral blood mononuclear cells were used for TCR beta sequencing. Genomic DNA extraction from the blood cell samples was performed with the Qiagen DNeasy Blood Extraction Kit. Sequences GTSNPN (CDR1) and SVGIG (CDR2) are obtained from the germline V gene (reference sequence). The CDR3 holds 13 amino acids from the cysteine to the phenylalanine. The kept DNA is CDR3 alone, 39 bases in frame from the first base. Deletion took 3 bases off V and 7 bases off J, with a span of 13 bases between the germline ends. A word on this clone: There is no known antigen for this receptor. Nothing much larger sits one base from this clone, and base qualities are not available.

This TCR was recovered from a man between 60 and 70 years old in good health and CMV-seronegative. Sequenced material: PBMCs. The chain links TRBV30 with TRBJ1-5, with the D gene call left open. The encoded CDR3 is CAWSLGVPQPQHF. The nucleotides read TGTGCCTGGAGCCTAGGAGTACCGCAGCCCCAGCATTTT.